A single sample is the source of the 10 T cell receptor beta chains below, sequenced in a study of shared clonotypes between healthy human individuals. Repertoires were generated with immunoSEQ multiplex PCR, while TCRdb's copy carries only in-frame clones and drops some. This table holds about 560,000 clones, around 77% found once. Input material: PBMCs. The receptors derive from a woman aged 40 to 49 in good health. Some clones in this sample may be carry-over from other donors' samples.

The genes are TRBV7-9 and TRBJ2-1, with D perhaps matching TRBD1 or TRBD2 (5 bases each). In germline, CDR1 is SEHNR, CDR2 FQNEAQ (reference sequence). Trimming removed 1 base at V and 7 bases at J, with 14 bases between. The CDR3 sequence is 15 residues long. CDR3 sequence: CASSLGSSGANEQFF. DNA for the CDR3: TGTGCCAGCAGCTTAGGATCATCCGGGGCTAATGAGCAGTTCTTC. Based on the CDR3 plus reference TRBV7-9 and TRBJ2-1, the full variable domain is DTGVSQNPRHKITKRGQNVTFRCDPISEHNRLYWYRQTLGQGPEFLTYFQNEAQLEKSRLLSDRFSAERPKGSFSTLEIQRTEQGDSAMYLCASSLGSSGANEQFFGPGTRLTVL.

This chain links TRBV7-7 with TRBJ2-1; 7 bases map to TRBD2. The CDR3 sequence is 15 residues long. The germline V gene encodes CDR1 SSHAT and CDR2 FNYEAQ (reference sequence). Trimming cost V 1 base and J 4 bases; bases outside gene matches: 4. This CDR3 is CASSLGASGYNEQFF. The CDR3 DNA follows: TGTGCCAGCAGCTTAGGCGCTAGCGGTTACAATGAGCAGTTCTTC.

This CDR3 reads CAPRGRAYTGELFF. DNA for the CDR3: TGTGCCCCACGGGGGAGGGCTTACACCGGGGAGCTGTTTTTT. The V and J genes are TRBV21-1 and TRBJ2-2; the table calls TRBD2, which could not be checked here. TRBV21-1 is marked as a pseudogene. There are 14 residues in the CDR3.

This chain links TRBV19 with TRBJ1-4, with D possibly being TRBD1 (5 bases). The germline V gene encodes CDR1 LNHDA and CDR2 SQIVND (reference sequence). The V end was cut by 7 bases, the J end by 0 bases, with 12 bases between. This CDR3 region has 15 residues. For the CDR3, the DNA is TGTGCCAGTACGTTGGGGGGGTCAACTAATGAAAAACTGTTTTTT. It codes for CASTLGGSTNEKLFF.

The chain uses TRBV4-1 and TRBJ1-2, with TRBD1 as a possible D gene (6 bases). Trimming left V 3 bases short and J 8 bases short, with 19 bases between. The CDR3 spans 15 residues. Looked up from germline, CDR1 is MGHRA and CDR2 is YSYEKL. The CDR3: CASSQTSRGQSGYTF. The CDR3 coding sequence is TGCGCCAGCAGCCAGACGAGTCGGGGGCAGAGCGGCTACACCTTC.

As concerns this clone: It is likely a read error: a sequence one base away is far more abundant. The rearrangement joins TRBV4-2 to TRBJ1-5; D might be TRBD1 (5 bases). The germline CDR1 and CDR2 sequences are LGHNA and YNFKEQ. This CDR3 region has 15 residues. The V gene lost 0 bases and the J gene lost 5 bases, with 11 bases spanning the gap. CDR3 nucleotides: TGTGCCAGCAGCCAAGATCAGGGAGGCCATCAGCCCCAGCATTTT. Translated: CASSQDQGGHQPQHF.

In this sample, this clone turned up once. This CDR3 is CASSAVRGANTGELFF. CDR3 coding DNA: TGTGCCAGCAGCGCGGTCAGGGGGGCAAACACCGGGGAGCTGTTTTTT. The rearrangement links TRBV5-5 to TRBJ2-2, with TRBD1 as a possible D gene (7 bases). Trimming left V 4 bases short and J 2 bases short, with 15 bases between. Germline V CDR1 and CDR2: SGHKS, YYEKEE (reference sequence). The CDR3 is 16 amino acids.

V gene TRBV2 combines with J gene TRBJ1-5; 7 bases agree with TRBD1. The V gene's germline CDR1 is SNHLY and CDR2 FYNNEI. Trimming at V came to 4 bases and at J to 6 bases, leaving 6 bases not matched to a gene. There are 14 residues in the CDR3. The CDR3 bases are TGTGCCAGCAGTGCTGGGACAGATGCTCAGCCCCAGCATTTT. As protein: CASSAGTDAQPQHF. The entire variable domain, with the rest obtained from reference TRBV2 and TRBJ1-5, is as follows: EPEVTQTPSHQVTQMGQEVILRCVPISNHLYFYWYRQILGQKVEFLVSFYNNEISEKSEIFDDQFSVERPDGSNFTLKIRSTKLEDSAMYFCASSAGTDAQPQHFGDGTRLSIL.

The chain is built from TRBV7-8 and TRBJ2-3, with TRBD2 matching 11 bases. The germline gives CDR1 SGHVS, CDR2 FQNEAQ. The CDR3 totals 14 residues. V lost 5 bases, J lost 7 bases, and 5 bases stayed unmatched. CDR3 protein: CASSRLAGRNTQYF. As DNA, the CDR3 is TGTGCCAGCAGCAGACTAGCGGGAAGGAATACGCAGTATTTT.

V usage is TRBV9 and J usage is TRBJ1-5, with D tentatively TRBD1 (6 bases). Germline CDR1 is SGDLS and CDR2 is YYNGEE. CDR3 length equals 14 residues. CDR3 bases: TGTGCAAGCGGGGGGCCAGGTCAAAATCAGCCCCAGCATTTT. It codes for CASGGPGQNQPQHF.